These 9 T cell receptor beta chains were all obtained from the same sample, sequenced in a study of OX40 agonist ivuxolimab in advanced cancers. Profiling relied on immunoSEQ multiplex PCR, and the TCRdb table lists in-frame clones only, not all of them. The sample holds about 71,000 clones; around 80% are singletons and the top ten take less than 5.5%. Sequencing was performed on CD4+ or CD8+ T cells sorted from blood, taken in a trial of the OX40 agonist ivuxolimab. The receptors stem from an adult with an advanced solid tumor such as melanoma, head and neck, liver or kidney cancer.

The chain employs TRBV11-2 and TRBJ1-1; D is unresolved. The CDR3 has 14 residues. Trimming pared 3 bases from V and 3 bases from J, leaving 11 bases between. CDR1 is SGHAT, CDR2 FQNNGV, per germline. CDR3 region: CASSLTRRDTEAFF. The CDR3, as DNA: TGTGCCAGCAGCTTGACCAGACGGGACACTGAAGCTTTCTTT.

The gene calls are TRBV5-1 and TRBJ1-5; TRBD1 agrees at 8 bases. The CDR3 consists of 13 residues. Germline CDR1 and CDR2: SGHRS and YFSETQ. The ends lost 4 bases at V and 5 bases at J; junction bases unmatched: 2. CDR3 amino acids: CASSPDRDQPQHF. The CDR3 DNA reads as TGCGCCAGCAGCCCGGACAGGGATCAGCCCCAGCATTTT.

This clone was observed a few times. The chain carries TRBV25-1 and TRBJ2-7; D remains ambiguous. Deletions cut 4 bases from V and 5 bases from J, with 6 bases between. The CDR3 runs to 11 residues. Germline V gene sequence: CDR1 MGHDK, CDR2 SYGVNS. The CDR3 bases are TGTGCCAGCAGTGGGGGAAACGAGCAGTACTTC. Its protein product is CASSGGNEQYF.

This clone was detected only a few times. It differs at one base from a far larger clone, so likely a read error. This chain uses TRBV1 with TRBJ1-5. TRBV1 is designated a pseudogene. The CDR3 spans 15 residues. The CDR3 region has the DNA TGCACCAGCAGCCAAGATTGGGACAGCAATCAGCCCCAGCATTTT. This sequence encodes CTSSQDWDSNQPQHF.

J is TRBJ1-5 and V is TRBV4-3, with 8 bases matching TRBD1. The CDR3 loop spans 16 amino acids. Germline V lookup: CDR1 LGHNA, CDR2 YSLEER. V shed 0 bases and J 2 bases; nucleotides not matched to a gene: 3. CDR3: CASSQDGGQGNQPQHF. The CDR3 DNA reads as TGCGCCAGCAGCCAAGATGGGGGACAGGGCAATCAGCCCCAGCATTTT.

Ten or more counts support this clone. The chain joins TRBV4-3 to TRBJ1-5; TRBD1 matches 8 bases. Trimming cost V 5 bases and J 10 bases; bases outside gene matches: 10. Germline CDR1 LGHNA, CDR2 YSLEER. This CDR3 spans 14 amino acids. CDR3 protein: CASSSGQGSEPQHF. In nucleotides, the CDR3 is TGCGCCAGCAGCTCAGGACAGGGTTCGGAACCCCAGCATTTT.

This chain uses TRBV7-6 with TRBJ1-2; D ambiguous. This CDR3 is built from 13 residues. V lost 1 base to trimming and J lost 2 bases, with 5 bases between them. The germline CDR1 and CDR2 sequences are SGHVS and FNYEAQ. CDR3 in amino acids: CASSLGQNYGYTF. The CDR3 nucleotides are TGTGCCAGCAGCTTAGGGCAGAACTATGGCTACACCTTC. Filled out from reference TRBV7-6 and TRBJ1-2, the complete variable domain reads GAGVSQSPRYKVTKRGQDVALRCDPISGHVSLYWYRQALGQGPEFLTYFNYEAQQDKSGLPNDRFSAERPEGSISTLTIQRTEQRDSAMYRCASSLGQNYGYTFGSGTRLTVV.

This chain links TRBV5-1 with TRBJ1-6; 9 positions match TRBD1. The CDR3 loop spans 15 amino acids. From germline, CDR1 is SGHRS and CDR2 YFSETQ. With V trimmed by 1 base and J by 18 bases, 14 bases remained unmatched. The CDR3 is CASSLSGTGLASAHF. Here the CDR3 DNA reads TGCGCCAGCAGCTTGTCCGGGACAGGGCTCGCTTCGGCCCACTTT. The variable domain in full, completed from reference TRBV5-1 and TRBJ1-6, reads KAGVTQTPRYLIKTRGQQVTLSCSPISGHRSVSWYQQTPGQGLQFLFEYFSETQRNKGNFPGRFSGRQFSNSRSEMNVSTLELGDSALYLCASSLSGTGLASAHFGNGTRLTVT.

The V and J genes are TRBV7-8 and TRBJ1-1; maybe TRBD1 (5 bases). This CDR3 comprises 13 residues. Germline-derived CDR1 and CDR2 are SGHVS and FQNEAQ. V gave up 3 bases and J gave up 10 bases, with 15 bases separating them. The CDR3 DNA reads TGTGCCAGCAGCTTGGCCGAGTGGGGCGCAGCTTTCTTT. This encodes CASSLAEWGAAFF. Complete variable domain (other parts from reference TRBV7-8 and TRBJ1-1): GAGVSQSPRYKVAKRGQDVALRCDPISGHVSLFWYQQALGQGPEFLTYFQNEAQLDKSGLPSDRFFAERPEGSVSTLKIQRTQQEDSAVYLCASSLAEWGAAFFGQGTRLTVV.